This T cell receptor beta chain was sequenced for a study of somatic mutations in cytotoxic T cells in rheumatoid arthritis. For the study at large: The researchers flow-sorted some T-cell populations stained with V beta antibodies and got nearly 100% purity, and these included V beta1+ cells sequenced for TCRB.

The study, taken as a whole, reports: Per patient, the largest CD8+ clone was found to exceed 20% of CD8+ cells in 8 of 65 cases.

Some clones are missing from TCRdb's copy, which holds only in-frame ones; the method was immunoSEQ multiplex PCR. The repertoire holds roughly 15,000 clones, with more than 60% as singletons. Notes on this clone: Its antigen is not known.

The receptor was isolated from an adult with rheumatoid arthritis. Sequencing was carried out using CD8+ T cells sorted from blood.

CDR3 sequence reads: CASRAGPYEQYF. CDR3 in DNA: TGTGCCAGCAGGGCAGGACCCTACGAGCAGTACTTC. V gene TRBV2 combines with J gene TRBJ2-7; D is unclear. V was pared by 6 bases and J by 2 bases, with 8 bases between. The CDR3 consists of 12 residues. Germline values: CDR1 SNHLY, CDR2 FYNNEI. The full variable domain, completed using reference TRBV2 and TRBJ2-7, is EPEVTQTPSHQVTQMGQEVILRCVPISNHLYFYWYRQILGQKVEFLVSFYNNEISEKSEIFDDQFSVERPDGSNFTLKIRSTKLEDSAMYFCASRAGPYEQYFGPGTRLTVT.